The source of this T cell receptor beta chain is a study of identical twins. This clonotype was recorded a few times. Germline V lookup: CDR1 LGHNA, CDR2 YSLEER. There are 17 residues in the CDR3. V was pared by 0 bases and J by 4 bases, with 17 bases between. Each CDR3 protein gets one entry after TCRdb re-called the 5' RACE reads with MiXCR. The sample consists of around 690,000 distinct CDR3 sequences, over 20% of them appearing once. These sequences were also reported in another study, on T cells expressing NK-cell markers. This second report adds: A range of about 1.0-8% of CD8+ T cells consisted of dominant NKG2C+ clonotypes in about six donors.

The TCR was taken from a woman aged 18 to 35 in good health. This rearrangement joins TRBV4-3 to TRBJ2-3; D not resolved. Sequencing used PBMCs. CDR3 sequence: CASSQDGVTRAADTQYF. The CDR3 DNA reads TGCGCCAGCAGCCAAGATGGTGTGACACGCGCGGCAGATACGCAGTATTTT.